This TCR beta chain emerged from a study of Ad26.COV2.S vaccination and SARS-CoV-2 variants. For this clone: What it binds is not known.

Documented treatment: about 20 received Ad26.COV2.S at low or high dose, single or two shots; about 5 received placebo; per-sample allocation not given. Day 63 following the first vaccine or placebo injection was when the samples were taken. General study results and limits: Breadth of non-spike TCRs did not differ between vaccinees and placebo recipients.

The data were produced by immunoSEQ multiplex PCR, yet TCRdb's version contains in-frame clones alone and is incomplete. Of around 450,000 clones in the sample, around 87% were seen once. The material sequenced was peripheral blood, taken in a trial of Ad26.COV2.S vaccine versus placebo. This sequence was found in a person aged 18-65 years who received the Ad26.COV2.S COVID-19 vaccine or a placebo.

CDR3 protein: CASSFNSLYEQYF. CDR3 nucleotides: TGTGCCAGCAGTTTCAACAGTCTTTACGAGCAGTACTTC. This chain uses TRBV12-3 or TRBV12-4 with TRBJ2-7, with unresolved D. The ends were cut back, 3 bases at V and 4 bases at J, with 10 bases in the middle. This CDR3 comprises 13 residues.